These 15 T cell receptor beta chains came from one sample sequenced in a study of blood T cell repertoires in COVID-19. TCRdb's table, derived via immunoSEQ multiplex PCR, lists solely in-frame clones and lacks some. Among over 100,000 clones listed, around 89% were seen once. The sample comprised peripheral blood. The source is a man aged 55 to 69 with COVID-19, enrolled during active disease.

The CDR3 protein is CASSLRLPNTGELFF. The CDR3 nucleotides are TGTGCCAGCAGTTTACGGTTGCCCAACACCGGGGAGCTGTTTTTT. The chain joins TRBV28 to TRBJ2-2; D not resolved. Germline-derived CDR1 and CDR2 are MDHEN and SYDVKM. V lost 2 bases, J lost 2 bases, and 9 bases lay in between. The CDR3 runs to 15 residues.

This clone was found once. Germline and junction disagree at one end, which may indicate a read error. The chain carries TRBV6-2 or TRBV6-3 and TRBJ2-7; 8 bases fit TRBD1. This CDR3 spans 12 amino acids. CDR1 and CDR2 from the germline V gene are MNHEY and SVGEGT. The CDR3 nucleotides read TGTGCCAGCAGTTCAGAACAGGGGGTGCAGTGCTTC. It codes for CASSSEQGVQCF.

This chain connects TRBV7-2 to TRBJ1-5; possibly TRBD1 for D (5 bases). Germline CDR1 is SGHTA and CDR2 is FQGNSA. The V end was cut by 1 base, the J end by 4 bases, with 17 bases between. This CDR3 has 17 residues. The CDR3 DNA reads TGTGCCAGCAGCTTAGGAAAGGAGGGGATAAGGAATCAGCCCCAGCATTTT. Residues: CASSLGKEGIRNQPQHF.

The chain has TRBV5-1 and TRBJ1-2, with TRBD1 matching 8 bases. V shed 3 bases, J shed 5 bases, and the junction held 6 bases outside the gene matches. Germline V gives CDR1 SGHRS, CDR2 YFSETQ. The CDR3 runs to 14 residues. Here the CDR3 reads CASSSGQAGYGYTF. The CDR3, as DNA: TGCGCCAGCAGCTCGGGACAGGCCGGGTATGGCTACACCTTC.

The rearrangement links TRBV28 to TRBJ2-1; maybe TRBD1 (7 bases). CDR1 and CDR2 from the germline V gene are MDHEN and SYDVKM. The CDR3 covers 14 residues. DNA of the CDR3: TGTGCGGGTGGTGGAGGGGGCTATTACAATGAGCAGTTCTTC. Translated, it gives CAGGGGGYYNEQFF.

The chain uses TRBV19 and TRBJ1-5, with 7 bases matching TRBD1. Losses at the gene ends were 6 bases for V and 2 bases for J; bases not matched to a gene: 1. This CDR3 has 13 residues. Germline lookup yields CDR1 LNHDA and CDR2 SQIVND (reference sequence). CDR3 sequence reads: CASSDRGNQPQHF. In DNA, the CDR3 is TGTGCCAGTAGCGACAGGGGCAATCAGCCCCAGCATTTT.

The chain employs TRBV5-1 and TRBJ2-2; 11 nucleotides align to TRBD1. Germline V gene sequence: CDR1 SGHRS, CDR2 YFSETQ. V lost 4 bases and J lost 5; bases outside the gene matches: 10. The CDR3 runs to 17 residues. Written as DNA, the CDR3 is TGCGCCAGCAGCAAACTAGCCGGGACAGGGGGGACCGGGGAGCTGTTTTTT. Translation: CASSKLAGTGGTGELFF. The full variable domain, completed using reference TRBV5-1 and TRBJ2-2, is KAGVTQTPRYLIKTRGQQVTLSCSPISGHRSVSWYQQTPGQGLQFLFEYFSETQRNKGNFPGRFSGRQFSNSRSEMNVSTLELGDSALYLCASSKLAGTGGTGELFFGEGSRLTVL.

The V call is TRBV14, the J call TRBJ1-6, with a tentative D call TRBD1 (5 bases). CDR3 length: 15 amino acids. Between the trimmed V and J ends, which lost 2 bases and 6 bases, there was a span of 11 bases. Germline V CDR1 and CDR2: SGHDN, FVKESK. The chain's CDR3 is CASSQLTDFNSPLHF. CDR3 nucleotide sequence: TGTGCCAGCAGCCAACTGACAGACTTTAATTCACCCCTCCACTTT.

The rearrangement links TRBV11-2 to TRBJ1-3; no clear D gene. CDR3 length: 14 residues. Trimming shortened V by 7 bases and J by 1 base, and 11 bases separated the two germline ends. Germline V gene data show CDR1 as SGHAT and CDR2 as FQNNGV. The CDR3 nucleotides are TGTGCCAGCACCCCCCGGACTTCTGGAAACACCATATATTTT. Amino acids: CASTPRTSGNTIYF.

The chain is built from TRBV7-3 and TRBJ1-1; D gene ambiguous. Trimming shortened V by 4 bases and J by 2 bases, and 8 bases separated the two germline ends. From germline, CDR1 is SGHTA and CDR2 FQGTGA. This CDR3 spans 13 amino acids. CDR3 in DNA: TGTGCCAGCAGCTGGAGACGCAACACTGAAGCTTTCTTT. Encoded protein: CASSWRRNTEAFF. The complete variable domain, with remaining parts taken from reference TRBV7-3 and TRBJ1-1, reads GAGVSQTPSNKVTEKGKYVELRCDPISGHTALYWYRQSLGQGPEFLIYFQGTGAADDSGLPNDRFFAVRPEGSVSTLKIQRTERGDSAVYLCASSWRRNTEAFFGQGTRLTVV.

The V call is TRBV7-2, the J call TRBJ2-7, with D maybe TRBD1 (6 bases). This CDR3 region has 15 residues. Trimming removed 3 bases from V and 3 bases from J, with 15 bases in between. In germline, CDR1 is SGHTA, CDR2 FQGNSA. This CDR3 reads CASSLLLRGRYEQYF. CDR3 sequence (DNA): TGTGCCAGCAGCTTGTTGCTCAGGGGACGCTACGAGCAGTACTTC.

This clone appeared once. The chain uses TRBV7-2 and TRBJ2-3; unclear D gene. Looked up from germline, CDR1 is SGHTA and CDR2 is FQGNSA. The CDR3 consists of 11 residues. The ends were cut back, 5 bases at V and 8 bases at J, with 8 bases in the middle. CDR3 nucleotide sequence: TGTGCCAGCAGCGGAGAGTCTACGCAGTATTTT. Protein: CASSGESTQYF.

The J gene is TRBJ2-5, the V gene TRBV11-1; 7 bases map to TRBD2. This CDR3 region has 13 residues. Unmatched junction bases numbered 0, after V lost 0 bases and J lost 5 bases. Germline loops: CDR1 SGHAT, CDR2 FQDESV (reference sequence). CDR3 nucleotide sequence: TGTGCCAGCAGCTTAGCGGGAGGGGAGACCCAGTACTTC. Its translation: CASSLAGGETQYF.

This clone is a singleton in its sample. CDR3 sequence: CASSGLQGATYNEQFF. CDR3 nucleotide sequence: TGTGCCAGTAGTGGCTTACAGGGAGCAACCTACAATGAGCAGTTCTTC. The chain uses TRBV19 and TRBJ2-1, with D possibly TRBD1 on 6 matching bases. The CDR3 extends over 16 amino acids. The V end was cut by 5 bases, the J end by 2 bases, with 16 bases between. Germline-derived CDR1 and CDR2 are LNHDA and SQIVND (reference sequence).

The V call is TRBV5-1, the J call TRBJ2-3; a possible D gene is TRBD2 (5 bases). The CDR3 runs 15 residues. Per germline, CDR1 SGHRS and CDR2 YFSETQ. V dropped 4 bases and J dropped 3 bases, with 15 bases sitting between them. The CDR3 reads CASSPLAGGTDTQYF. DNA of the CDR3: TGCGCCAGCAGCCCCCTGGCGGGCGGTACAGATACGCAGTATTTT.